The rows below give T cell receptor beta chains drawn from one sample of a study of cytomegalovirus exposure and HLA in healthy donors. The protocol was immunoSEQ multiplex PCR, while the TCRdb copy is restricted to in-frame clones and leaves out a portion. The table includes around 70,000 clones, 70% to 80% detected once. The sequenced sample consisted of PBMCs. Receptors were obtained from a girl aged 5-17 years in good health and CMV-seropositive. The CDR3 runs from the conserved cysteine through the conserved F or W. A D gene is named only where the DNA matches it firmly. Clone size is stated in some rows and not others, as once, few, many or a class when expanded.

abundance,d_gene,j_gene,v_gene,len,CDR3aa,CDR3nt
NA,NA,TRBJ2-3,TRBV7-9,14,CASSLNFPWDTQYF,TGTGCCAGCAGCTTAAACTTCCCCTGGGATACGCAGTATTTT
NA,NA,TRBJ1-2,TRBV5-4,15,CASRQTGTAFYGYTF,TGTGCCAGCAGACAAACCGGGACTGCTTTCTATGGCTACACCTTC
few,TRBD2,TRBJ2-2,TRBV5-8,15,CASRPTSDSTGELFF,TGTGCCAGCAGGCCGACTAGCGACAGCACCGGGGAGCTGTTTTTT
NA,NA,TRBJ2-1,TRBV28,12,CASSREFGEQFF,TGTGCCAGCAGCCGAGAATTTGGTGAGCAGTTCTTC
NA,TRBD1,TRBJ1-5,TRBV27,14,CASKAGGAHQPQHF,TGTGCCAGCAAGGCAGGGGGCGCGCACCAGCCCCAGCATTTT
NA,TRBD1,TRBJ1-6,TRBV7-8,16,CASSSRPSGQGGPLHF,TGTGCCAGCAGCTCGCGACCGTCGGGACAGGGAGGCCCCCTCCACTTT
NA,NA,TRBJ1-3,TRBV4-1,16,CASSQTPVRDGNTIYF,TGCGCCAGCAGCCAAACACCCGTCAGGGATGGAAACACCATATATTTT
NA,TRBD1,TRBJ1-3,TRBV10-3,16,CAISESIGGAGNTIYF,TGTGCCATCAGTGAGTCGATAGGGGGCGCCGGAAACACCATATATTTT
NA,NA,TRBJ2-2,TRBV11-2,16,CASSLIQGPYTGELFF,TGTGCCAGCAGCTTAATCCAGGGGCCCTACACCGGGGAGCTGTTTTTT
NA,NA,TRBJ2-7,TRBV2,14,CASNAVGAGYEQYF,TGTGCCAGCAATGCGGTTGGGGCAGGCTACGAGCAGTACTTC
NA,TRBD1,TRBJ1-4,TRBV30,12,CAWRRRQGVVFF,TGTGCCTGGAGGAGACGACAGGGTGTGGTGTTTTTT
NA,NA,TRBJ2-7,TRBV4-1,14,CASSQERFLNEQYF,TGCGCCAGCAGCCAAGAACGGTTTTTGAACGAGCAGTACTTC
NA,TRBD1,TRBJ1-1,TRBV28,15,CASSEQGAPNTEAFF,TGTGCCAGCAGCGAACAGGGGGCGCCGAACACTGAAGCTTTCTTT
NA,NA,TRBJ1-5,TRBV19,14,CASSWPGGNQPQHF,TGTGCCAGTAGCTGGCCCGGGGGCAATCAGCCCCAGCATTTT
NA,TRBD2,TRBJ2-1,TRBV4-3,16,CASSQHLSGRINEQFF,TGCGCCAGCAGCCAACACTTAAGCGGGAGGATAAATGAGCAGTTCTTC
NA,NA,TRBJ1-1,TRBV28,14,CASREESKYTEAFF,TGTGCCAGCAGAGAGGAATCGAAGTACACTGAAGCTTTCTTT
NA,TRBD2,TRBJ2-1,TRBV11-2,15,CASRWTSGGRNEQFF,TGTGCCAGCAGATGGACTAGCGGGGGGCGTAATGAGCAGTTCTTC
NA,TRBD1,TRBJ1-3,TRBV7-2,17,CASSLGASGQAGNTIYF,TGTGCCAGCAGCTTAGGTGCGTCGGGACAGGCCGGAAACACCATATATTTT
NA,TRBD1,TRBJ1-2,TRBV5-1,16,CASSLRQGVENYGYTF,TGCGCCAGCAGCTTGAGGCAGGGGGTAGAGAACTATGGCTACACCTTC
NA,TRBD2,TRBJ2-1,TRBV29-1,17,CSVEDYWTSGFYNEQFF,TGCAGCGTTGAAGATTACTGGACTAGCGGGTTCTACAATGAGCAGTTCTTC
NA,TRBD2,TRBJ2-7,TRBV2,15,CASSEIGLAAYEQYF,TGTGCCAGCAGTGAAATAGGACTAGCGGCCTACGAGCAGTACTTC
NA,NA,TRBJ2-4,TRBV5-4,17,CASSLVGDVLAKNIQYF,TGTGCCAGCAGCTTGGTCGGGGATGTTCTAGCCAAAAACATTCAGTACTTC
NA,NA,TRBJ2-7,TRBV11-2,11,CASSWGDEQYF,TGTGCCAGCTCTTGGGGGGACGAGCAGTACTTC
NA,NA,TRBJ2-1,TRBV9,15,CASSLGPFSYNEQFF,TGTGCCAGCAGCTTAGGGCCCTTCTCCTACAATGAGCAGTTCTTC
NA,TRBD1,TRBJ2-7,TRBV29-1,14,CSVCNRDRTYEQYF,TGCAGCGTCTGCAACCGGGACAGGACCTACGAGCAGTACTTC
NA,NA,TRBJ2-3,TRBV9,13,CASSVWERNTQYF,TGTGCCAGCAGCGTGTGGGAGCGGAATACGCAGTATTTT
NA,TRBD1,TRBJ1-1,TRBV19,16,CASIGTGAAENTEAFF,TGTGCCAGTATAGGGACAGGGGCCGCCGAGAACACTGAAGCTTTCTTT
NA,TRBD1,TRBJ1-2,TRBV6-1,13,CASSRTGEYGYTF,TGTGCCAGCAGTCGGACAGGGGAATATGGCTACACCTTC
NA,NA,TRBJ1-4,TRBV4-3,14,CASSQPGGSEKLFF,TGCGCCAGCAGCCAACCCGGAGGGTCCGAAAAACTGTTTTTT
NA,TRBD1,TRBJ1-2,TRBV28,12,CASLHGTDGYTF,TGTGCCAGCCTTCATGGGACAGATGGCTACACCTTC
NA,TRBD1,TRBJ1-5,TRBV6-5,13,CASSTGAVQPQHF,TGTGCCAGCAGTACAGGGGCTGTTCAGCCCCAGCATTTT
NA,NA,TRBJ1-6,TRBV9,16,CASSVEGGDGYSPLHF,TGTGCCAGCAGCGTAGAAGGGGGGGACGGGTATTCACCCCTCCACTTT
NA,NA,TRBJ2-1,TRBV28,13,CAAKRAGGYEQFF,TGTGCCGCCAAGAGGGCAGGGGGGTATGAGCAGTTCTTC
NA,TRBD1,TRBJ2-7,TRBV30,13,CAWSGDRGYEQYF,TGTGCCTGGAGTGGGGACAGGGGTTACGAGCAGTACTTC
NA,TRBD2,TRBJ2-7,TRBV30,11,CAWGEGHEQYF,TGTGCCTGGGGGGAGGGCCACGAGCAGTACTTC
NA,TRBD1,TRBJ2-5,TRBV5-1,13,CASSDRGLETQYF,TGCGCCAGCTCGGACAGGGGGCTGGAGACCCAGTACTTC
NA,NA,TRBJ1-4,TRBV9,14,CASSVGATNEKLFF,TGTGCCAGCAGCGTCGGTGCAACTAATGAAAAACTGTTTTTT
NA,NA,TRBJ2-1,TRBV6-5,15,CASSYRVAAYNEQFF,TGTGCCAGCAGTTACAGGGTAGCGGCGTACAATGAGCAGTTCTTC
NA,NA,TRBJ2-2,TRBV21-1,17,CASSKALGDSCSGELFF,TGTGCCAGCAGCAAAGCGCTGGGTGATAGCTGTAGCGGGGAGCTGTTTTTT
NA,NA,TRBJ1-1,TRBV7-8,14,CASSPRRRNTEAFF,TGTGCCAGCAGCCCCAGACGGAGGAACACTGAAGCTTTCTTT
NA,TRBD2,TRBJ2-5,TRBV13,16,CASSLLAGGFGETQYF,TGTGCCAGCAGCTTACTAGCGGGGGGATTTGGAGAGACCCAGTACTTC
few,NA,TRBJ2-1,TRBV7-9,17,CASSSPTSGGYNNEQFF,TGTGCCAGCAGCTCCCCGACTAGTGGGGGATATAACAATGAGCAGTTCTTC
NA,NA,TRBJ1-5,TRBV9,12,CASSVGLEPQHF,TGTGCCAGCAGCGTAGGGCTGGAGCCCCAGCATTTT
NA,NA,TRBJ1-2,TRBV7-9,16,CASSLPRQEVDYGYTF,TGTGCCAGCAGCTTGCCGCGACAGGAGGTGGACTATGGCTACACCTTC
few,NA,TRBJ2-3,TRBV10-3,16,CAISEFPGDTGDTQYF,TGTGCCATCAGTGAGTTCCCAGGGGACACGGGGGATACGCAGTATTTT